This T cell receptor beta chain was sequenced for a study of T cells in tumors after PD-1 blockade. Some clones are missing from TCRdb's copy, which holds only in-frame ones; the method was immunoSEQ multiplex PCR. The sample contains about 34,000 clones, roughly two thirds of which appear only once. This clone was counted a few times. Germline V gene data show CDR1 as SNHLY and CDR2 as FYNNEI. V was pared by 7 bases and J by 5 bases, with 7 bases of the junction left unmatched. The CDR3 covers 13 residues. The chain uses TRBV2 and TRBJ2-5; 7 nucleotides agree with TRBD2. The input for sequencing was PBMCs, taken after anti-PD-1 treatment. This TCR came from a human donor with basal cell carcinoma. DNA of the CDR3: TGTGCCAGCACCAAATGGGGGGGGGAGACCCAGTACTTC. This gives the protein CASTKWGGETQYF.